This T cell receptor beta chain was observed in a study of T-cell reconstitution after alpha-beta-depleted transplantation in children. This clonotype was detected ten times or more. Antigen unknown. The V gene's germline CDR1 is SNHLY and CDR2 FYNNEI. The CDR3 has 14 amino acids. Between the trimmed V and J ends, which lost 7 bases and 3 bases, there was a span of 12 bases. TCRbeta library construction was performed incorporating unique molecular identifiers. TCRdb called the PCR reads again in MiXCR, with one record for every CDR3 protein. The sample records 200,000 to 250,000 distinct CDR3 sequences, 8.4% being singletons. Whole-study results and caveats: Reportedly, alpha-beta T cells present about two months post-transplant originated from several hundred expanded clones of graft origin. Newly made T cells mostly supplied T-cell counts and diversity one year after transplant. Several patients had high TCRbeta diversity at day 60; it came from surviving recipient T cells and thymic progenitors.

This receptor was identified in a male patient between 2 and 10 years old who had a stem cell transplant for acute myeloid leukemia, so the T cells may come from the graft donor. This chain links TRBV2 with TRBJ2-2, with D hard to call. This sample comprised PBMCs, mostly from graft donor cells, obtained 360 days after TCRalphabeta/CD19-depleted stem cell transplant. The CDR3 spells CASTVARDTGELFF. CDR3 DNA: TGTGCCAGCACGGTCGCTAGGGACACCGGGGAGCTGTTTTTT.